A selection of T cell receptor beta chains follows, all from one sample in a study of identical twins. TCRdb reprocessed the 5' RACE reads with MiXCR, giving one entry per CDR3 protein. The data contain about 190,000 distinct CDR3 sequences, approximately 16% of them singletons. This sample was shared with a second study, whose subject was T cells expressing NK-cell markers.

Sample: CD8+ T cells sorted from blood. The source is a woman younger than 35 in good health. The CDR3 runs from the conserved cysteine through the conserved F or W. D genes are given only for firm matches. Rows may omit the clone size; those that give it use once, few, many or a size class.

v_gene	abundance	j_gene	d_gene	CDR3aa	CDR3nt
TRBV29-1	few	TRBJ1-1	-	CSVGGVEAFF	TGCAGCGTGGGGGGAGTCGAAGCTTTCTTT
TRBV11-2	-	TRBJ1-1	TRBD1	CASSFNYGTGIVMNTEAFF	TGTGCCAGCAGCTTCAACTATGGGACAGGGATTGTCATGAACACTGAAGCTTTCTTT
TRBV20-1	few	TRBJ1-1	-	CSGEGSGENTEAFF	TGCAGTGGAGAGGGGTCAGGGGAGAACACTGAAGCTTTCTTT
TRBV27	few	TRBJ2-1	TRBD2	CASSLILAGGYNEQFF	TGTGCCAGCAGTTTAATTCTAGCGGGAGGGTACAATGAGCAGTTCTTC
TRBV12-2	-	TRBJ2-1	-	CASRLAPPSRLYNEQFF	TGTGCAAGTCGCTTAGCCCCCCCTAGCCGGCTCTACAATGAGCAGTTCTTC
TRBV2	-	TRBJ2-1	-	CASNKGQIPTYNEQFF	TGTGCCAGCAACAAGGGGCAGATCCCGACCTACAATGAGCAGTTCTTC
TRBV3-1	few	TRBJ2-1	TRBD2	CASSQERPAGYYNEQFF	TGTGCCAGCAGCCAAGAACGACCAGCGGGGTACTACAATGAGCAGTTCTTC
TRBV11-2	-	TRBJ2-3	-	CASSLPRDSEDTQYF	TGTGCCAGCAGCTTACCCCGGGACTCGGAGGATACGCAGTATTTT
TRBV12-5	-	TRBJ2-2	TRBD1	CASGFGNRGNTGELFF	TGTGCTAGTGGTTTTGGAAACAGGGGCAACACCGGGGAGCTGTTTTTT
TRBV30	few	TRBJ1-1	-	CAGRTNTEAFF	TGTGCCGGACGTACGAACACTGAAGCTTTCTTT
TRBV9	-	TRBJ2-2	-	CASSGTVNTGELFF	TGTGCCAGCAGTGGGACTGTGAACACCGGGGAGCTGTTTTTT
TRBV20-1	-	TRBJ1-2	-	CSARDPRGNGYTF	TGCAGTGCTAGAGATCCCCGGGGGAATGGCTACACCTTC
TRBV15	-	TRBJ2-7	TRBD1	CATSRDRSYEQYF	TGTGCCACCAGCAGGGACAGGTCCTACGAGCAGTACTTC
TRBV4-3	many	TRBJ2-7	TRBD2	CASSPLAGSYEQYF	TGCGCCAGCAGCCCCCTAGCGGGAAGCTACGAGCAGTACTTC
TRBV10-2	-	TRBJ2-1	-	CASRSFRGLNSNEQFF	TGCGCCAGCAGATCATTCAGGGGATTGAATTCCAATGAGCAGTTCTTC
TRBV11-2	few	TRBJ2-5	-	CASSLHNEGTQYF	TGTGCCAGCAGCTTACATAACGAAGGGACCCAGTACTTC
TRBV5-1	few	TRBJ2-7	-	CASSLDRGIREQYF	TGCGCCAGCAGCTTGGATCGGGGAATCCGCGAGCAGTACTTC
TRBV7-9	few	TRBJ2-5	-	CASSSILETQYF	TGTGCCAGCAGCTCCATCTTAGAGACCCAGTACTTC
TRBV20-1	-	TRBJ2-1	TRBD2	CSAGKTSGTFDEQFF	TGCAGTGCAGGAAAGACTAGCGGGACGTTCGATGAGCAGTTCTTC
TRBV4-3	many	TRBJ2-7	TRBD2	CASSRTTSGISNEQYF	TGCGCCAGCAGCCGTACGACTAGCGGGATTTCCAACGAGCAGTACTTC
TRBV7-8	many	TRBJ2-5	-	CASSSNSGTPGETQYF	TGTGCCAGCAGCTCGAACTCCGGGACCCCGGGAGAGACCCAGTACTTC
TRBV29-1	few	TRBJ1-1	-	CSVLEMNTEAFF	TGCAGCGTGTTAGAAATGAACACTGAAGCTTTCTTT
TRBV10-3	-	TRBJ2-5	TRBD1	CAISEGTGQETQYF	TGTGCCATCAGTGAGGGGACAGGCCAAGAGACCCAGTACTTC
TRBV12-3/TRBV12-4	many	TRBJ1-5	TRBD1	CASSKILQGGNQPQHF	TGTGCCAGCAGTAAAATCCTTCAGGGGGGAAATCAGCCCCAGCATTTT
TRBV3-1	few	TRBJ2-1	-	CASTKGGGDYNEQFF	TGTGCCAGCACCAAAGGGGGGGGGGATTACAATGAGCAGTTCTTC
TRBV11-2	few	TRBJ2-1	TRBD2	CASSLGTSGFSYNEQFF	TGTGCCAGCAGCTTAGGTACTAGCGGGTTTTCCTACAATGAGCAGTTCTTC
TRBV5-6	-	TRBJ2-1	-	CASSLRWITGSSYNEQFF	TGTGCCAGCAGCTTGAGGTGGATTACTGGAAGCTCCTACAATGAGCAGTTCTTC
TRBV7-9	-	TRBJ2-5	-	CASSFVSRETQYF	TGTGCCAGCAGCTTCGTATCCCGTGAGACCCAGTACTTC
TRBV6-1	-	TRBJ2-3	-	CASSLNHVGTDTQYF	TGTGCCAGCAGCCTTAACCACGTGGGCACAGATACGCAGTATTTT
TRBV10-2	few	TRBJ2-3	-	CASSTGASTDTQYF	TGCGCCAGCAGTACCGGGGCCAGCACAGATACGCAGTATTTT
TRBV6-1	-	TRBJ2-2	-	CASSPSVGRPNTGELFF	TGTGCCAGCAGCCCCTCAGTGGGGCGACCTAACACCGGGGAGCTGTTTTTT
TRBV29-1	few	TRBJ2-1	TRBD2	CSVWTSGSLLF	TGCAGCGTGTGGACTAGCGGGAGTTTGCTCTTC
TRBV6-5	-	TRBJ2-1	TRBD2	CASSLLAGYNEQFF	TGTGCCAGCAGTTTACTAGCGGGGTACAATGAGCAGTTCTTC
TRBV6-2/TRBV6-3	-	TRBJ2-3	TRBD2	CASSYLQRGSSTDTQYF	TGTGCCAGCAGTTACCTGCAGCGGGGGTCTAGCACAGATACGCAGTATTTT
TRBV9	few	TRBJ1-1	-	CASSALSGRNTEAFF	TGTGCCAGCAGCGCCCTATCAGGGAGAAACACTGAAGCTTTCTTT
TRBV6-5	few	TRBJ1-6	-	CASSYGSYNSPLHF	TGTGCCAGCAGTTACGGGTCTTATAATTCACCCCTCCACTTT
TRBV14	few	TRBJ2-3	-	CASGRGNPDTQYF	TGTGCCAGCGGGAGAGGGAACCCAGATACGCAGTATTTT
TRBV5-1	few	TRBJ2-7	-	CASSLGDTLSYEQYF	TGCGCCAGCAGCTTGGGGGACACTCTGTCCTACGAGCAGTACTTC
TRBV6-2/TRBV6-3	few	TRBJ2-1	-	CASTMWGEQFF	TGTGCCAGCACCATGTGGGGTGAGCAGTTCTTC
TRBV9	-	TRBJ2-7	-	CASSVGGLPYEQYF	TGTGCCAGCAGCGTAGGCGGACTCCCTTACGAGCAGTACTTC
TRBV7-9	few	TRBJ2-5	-	CASSLPARVSQETQYF	TGTGCCAGCAGCCTTCCGGCACGGGTTAGCCAAGAGACCCAGTACTTC
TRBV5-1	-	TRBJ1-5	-	CASSFRWGQPQHF	TGCGCCAGCAGCTTTCGTTGGGGTCAGCCCCAGCATTTT
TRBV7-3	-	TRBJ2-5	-	CASSSVVGDQETQYF	TGTGCCAGCAGCTCCGTAGTTGGGGACCAAGAGACCCAGTACTTC
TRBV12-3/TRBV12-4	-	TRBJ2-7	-	CASSLVNGGGYEQYF	TGTGCCAGCAGTTTAGTCAACGGGGGAGGATACGAGCAGTACTTC
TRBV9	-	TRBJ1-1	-	CASGDSEITFEAFF	TGTGCCAGCGGGGACTCGGAAATCACCTTTGAAGCTTTCTTT
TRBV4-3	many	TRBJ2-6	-	CASSQGGDSSGANVLTF	TGCGCCAGCAGCCAAGGGGGGGACAGCTCTGGGGCCAACGTCCTGACTTTC
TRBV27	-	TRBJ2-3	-	CASSSGQMTSTDTQYF	TGTGCCAGCAGTTCCGGTCAGATGACTAGCACAGATACGCAGTATTTT
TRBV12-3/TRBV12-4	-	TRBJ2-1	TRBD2	CASSPGTSGTYNEQFF	TGTGCCAGCAGTCCCGGGACTAGCGGTACCTACAATGAGCAGTTCTTC
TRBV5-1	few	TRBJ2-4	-	CASSSVGEAKNIQYF	TGCGCCAGCAGCTCTGTGGGGGAAGCCAAAAACATTCAGTACTTC
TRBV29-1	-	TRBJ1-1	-	CSVEEGFNTEAFF	TGCAGCGTTGAGGAAGGGTTCAACACTGAAGCTTTCTTT
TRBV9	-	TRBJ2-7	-	CASSVGVNAYEQYF	TGTGCCAGCAGCGTAGGTGTGAATGCCTACGAGCAGTACTTC
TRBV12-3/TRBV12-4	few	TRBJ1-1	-	CASSLAVREAFF	TGTGCCAGCAGCCTCGCAGTGAGGGAAGCTTTCTTT
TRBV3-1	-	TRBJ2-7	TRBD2	CASSQGGRAVEQYF	TGTGCCAGCAGCCAAGGAGGGAGGGCGGTCGAGCAGTACTTC
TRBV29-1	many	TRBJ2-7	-	CSVGAGSSYEQYF	TGCAGCGTTGGGGCGGGCAGCTCCTACGAGCAGTACTTC